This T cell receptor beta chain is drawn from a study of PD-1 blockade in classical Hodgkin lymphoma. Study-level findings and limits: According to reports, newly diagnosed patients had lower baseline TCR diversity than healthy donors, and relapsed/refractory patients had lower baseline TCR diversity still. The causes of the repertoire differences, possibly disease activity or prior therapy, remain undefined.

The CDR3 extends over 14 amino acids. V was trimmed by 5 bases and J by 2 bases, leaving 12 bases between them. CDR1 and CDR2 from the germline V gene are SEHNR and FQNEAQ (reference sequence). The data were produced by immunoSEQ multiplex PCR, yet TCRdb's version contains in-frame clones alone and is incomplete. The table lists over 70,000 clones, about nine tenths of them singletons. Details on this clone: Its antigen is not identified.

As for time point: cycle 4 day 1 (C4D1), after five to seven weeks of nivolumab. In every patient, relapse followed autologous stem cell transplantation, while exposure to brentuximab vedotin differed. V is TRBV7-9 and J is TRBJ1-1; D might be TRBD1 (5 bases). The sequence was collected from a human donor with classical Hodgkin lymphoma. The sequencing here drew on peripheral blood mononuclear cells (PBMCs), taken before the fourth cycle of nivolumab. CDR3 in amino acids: CASSPYRSNTEAFF. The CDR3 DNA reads TGTGCCAGCAGCCCCTACAGGAGTAACACTGAAGCTTTCTTT.